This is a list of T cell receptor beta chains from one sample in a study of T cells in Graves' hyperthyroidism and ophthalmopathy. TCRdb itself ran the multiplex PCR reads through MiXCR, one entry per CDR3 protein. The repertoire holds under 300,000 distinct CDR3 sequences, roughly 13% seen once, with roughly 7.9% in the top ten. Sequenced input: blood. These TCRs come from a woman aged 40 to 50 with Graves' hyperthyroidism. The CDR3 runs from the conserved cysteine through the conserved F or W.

cdr3_aa: CASSLGGTDTQYF
v_call: TRBV11-3
j_call: TRBJ2-3

cdr3_aa: CASSPYVANPSTDTQYF
v_call: TRBV4-1
j_call: TRBJ2-3

cdr3_aa: CASSLGDRGGEKLFF
v_call: TRBV5-1
j_call: TRBJ1-4

cdr3_aa: CASSYSPGTNYGYTF
v_call: TRBV6-1
j_call: TRBJ1-2

cdr3_aa: CSGLSRDEKLFF
v_call: TRBV29-1
j_call: TRBJ1-4

cdr3_aa: CASQTTRSGANVLTF
v_call: TRBV2
j_call: TRBJ2-6

cdr3_aa: CASSPGQRDGYTF
v_call: TRBV12-3/TRBV12-4
j_call: TRBJ1-2

cdr3_aa: CASSLMTSGHNEQFF
v_call: TRBV12-3/TRBV12-4
j_call: TRBJ2-1

cdr3_aa: CASSLREGWETQYF
v_call: TRBV12-3/TRBV12-4
j_call: TRBJ2-5

cdr3_aa: CSVYRGGNQPQHF
v_call: TRBV29-1
j_call: TRBJ1-5

cdr3_aa: CSASWVSGRAREQYF
v_call: TRBV20-1
j_call: TRBJ2-7

cdr3_aa: CASSEVLASGEQYF
v_call: TRBV2
j_call: TRBJ2-7

cdr3_aa: CASRSFSTDTQYF
v_call: TRBV6-1
j_call: TRBJ2-3

cdr3_aa: CASKLDGGYEQYF
v_call: TRBV2
j_call: TRBJ2-7

cdr3_aa: CSALQTSGRDTQYF
v_call: TRBV20-1
j_call: TRBJ2-3

cdr3_aa: CASRGYRGQGTQADIGNTIYF
v_call: TRBV2
j_call: TRBJ1-3

cdr3_aa: CAISESQGAREQYF
v_call: TRBV10-3
j_call: TRBJ2-7

cdr3_aa: CASSYSLGVNEQFF
v_call: TRBV6-6
j_call: TRBJ2-1

cdr3_aa: CASSESGGELFF
v_call: TRBV25-1
j_call: TRBJ2-2

cdr3_aa: CASSVGVTSGTRETQYF
v_call: TRBV9
j_call: TRBJ2-5

cdr3_aa: CASSAEPGYSNEQFF
v_call: TRBV7-9
j_call: TRBJ2-1

cdr3_aa: CASRSGTGRNEQYF
v_call: TRBV28
j_call: TRBJ2-7

cdr3_aa: CASSQALAGGETQYF
v_call: TRBV3-1
j_call: TRBJ2-5

cdr3_aa: CASSLAANQPQHF
v_call: TRBV7-3
j_call: TRBJ1-5

cdr3_aa: CASSRRFGLEAYEQYF
v_call: TRBV28
j_call: TRBJ2-7

cdr3_aa: CASSATGRDTIYF
v_call: TRBV11-2
j_call: TRBJ1-3

cdr3_aa: CSASKGAPEAFF
v_call: TRBV20-1
j_call: TRBJ1-1

cdr3_aa: CASSQDLTGVQGYTF
v_call: TRBV4-1
j_call: TRBJ1-2

cdr3_aa: CASSVGQTNEKLFF
v_call: TRBV9
j_call: TRBJ1-4

cdr3_aa: CASTPSGTGINEQYF
v_call: TRBV12-3/TRBV12-4
j_call: TRBJ2-7

cdr3_aa: CSGLIADTGELFF
v_call: TRBV29-1
j_call: TRBJ2-2

cdr3_aa: CSARPTSGSGRPLGQFF
v_call: TRBV20-1
j_call: TRBJ2-1

cdr3_aa: CASSDGRMNTEAFF
v_call: TRBV12-3/TRBV12-4
j_call: TRBJ1-1

cdr3_aa: CASTTGADYGYTF
v_call: TRBV28
j_call: TRBJ1-2